One and the same sample provided the 26 T cell receptor beta chains below, sequenced in a study of OX40 agonist ivuxolimab in advanced cancers. TCRdb's table, derived via immunoSEQ multiplex PCR, lists solely in-frame clones and lacks some. Of approximately 40,000 clones listed, 80% are singletons. Here the sequenced sample was CD4+ or CD8+ T cells sorted from blood, taken in a trial of the OX40 agonist ivuxolimab. The receptors derive from an adult with an advanced solid tumor such as melanoma, head and neck, liver or kidney cancer.

CDR3 bases: TGTGCCAGCAGGGGGATTGCAACTAATGAAAAACTGTTTTTT. Translated, it gives CASRGIATNEKLFF. This sequence joins TRBV2 and TRBJ1-4; D is uncertain. Trimming removed 6 bases from V and 0 bases from J, with 8 bases in between. The CDR3 runs 14 residues. Germline CDR1 and CDR2: SNHLY and FYNNEI. The whole variable domain, remainder taken from reference TRBV2 and TRBJ1-4, is EPEVTQTPSHQVTQMGQEVILRCVPISNHLYFYWYRQILGQKVEFLVSFYNNEISEKSEIFDDQFSVERPDGSNFTLKIRSTKLEDSAMYFCASRGIATNEKLFFGSGTQLSVL.

DNA for the CDR3: TGTGCCAGTAGTCTCCTGACAGGGAGCTCCTACAATGAGCAGTTCTTC. This translates into CASSLLTGSSYNEQFF. V and J are TRBV19 and TRBJ2-1, with 7 bases lining up with TRBD1. The junction had 7 bases not matched to a gene; V was cut back by 5 bases and J by 0 bases. Germline V lookup: CDR1 LNHDA, CDR2 SQIVND (reference sequence). The CDR3 runs to 16 residues. Based on the CDR3 plus reference TRBV19 and TRBJ2-1, the full variable domain is DGGITQSPKYLFRKEGQNVTLSCEQNLNHDAMYWYRQDPGQGLRLIYYSQIVNDFQKGDIAEGYSVSREKKESFPLTVTSAQKNPTAFYLCASSLLTGSSYNEQFFGPGTRLTVL.

The chain combines TRBV19 with TRBJ1-4, with 9 positions matching TRBD1. There are 17 residues in the CDR3. From germline, CDR1 is LNHDA and CDR2 SQIVND (reference sequence). Trimming at V came to 3 bases and at J to 5 bases, leaving 10 bases not matched to a gene. The CDR3 loop is CASSIRRLQGANEKLFF. The CDR3 nucleotides read TGTGCCAGTAGTATCCGGCGGCTACAGGGGGCGAATGAAAAACTGTTTTTT.

The chain combines TRBV5-1 with TRBJ1-3, with a tentative D call TRBD1 (5 bases). The V gene lost 5 bases and the J gene lost 8 bases, with 14 bases spanning the gap. Germline V gene data show CDR1 as SGHRS and CDR2 as YFSETQ. The CDR3 is 13 residues long. The DNA for the CDR3 is TGCGCCAGCAGGAGGGGAGAATGGGACACCATATATTTT. It encodes CASRRGEWDTIYF.

The chain has TRBV6-1 and TRBJ1-5, with TRBD1 matching 11 bases. The CDR3 has 15 residues. Germline values: CDR1 MNHNS, CDR2 SASEGT. Germline trimming cut 5 bases from V and 4 bases from J; bases unmatched to any gene: 4. The CDR3 nucleotides read TGTGCCAGCAGTCAGGGGACAGGGGGGAATCAGCCCCAGCATTTT. As protein: CASSQGTGGNQPQHF.

The rearrangement joins TRBV10-3 to TRBJ2-3; perhaps TRBD2 as D (5 bases). V lost 6 bases to trimming and J lost 4 bases, with 11 bases between them. The length of the CDR3 is 13 residues. Germline V CDR1 and CDR2: ENHRY, SYGVKD. For the CDR3, the DNA is TGTGCCATCAGAAGTGCGGGTTCAGATACGCAGTATTTT. Translated, it gives CAIRSAGSDTQYF.

The chain couples TRBV5-1 to TRBJ2-7; 9 nucleotides match TRBD1. The germline V gene has CDR1 SGHRS and CDR2 YFSETQ. The CDR3 runs 14 residues. Losses at the gene ends were 3 bases for V and 3 bases for J; bases not matched to a gene: 4. This CDR3 is CASSSGTGSYEQYF. DNA for the CDR3: TGCGCCAGCAGCTCCGGGACAGGGAGCTACGAGCAGTACTTC.

This chain's CDR3 is CASSQDQSTRGYEQYF. The CDR3 DNA is TGTGCCAGCAGCCAAGATCAGTCGACACGGGGATACGAGCAGTACTTC. V gene TRBV14 combines with J gene TRBJ2-7; maybe TRBD2 (5 bases). The CDR3 has 16 residues. The germline gives CDR1 SGHDN, CDR2 FVKESK. V lost 0 bases, J lost 4 bases, and 16 bases lay in between.

V is TRBV7-2 and J is TRBJ2-1, with D perhaps TRBD1 (6 bases). The CDR3 is 12 amino acids. Trimming took off 5 bases at V and 10 bases at J, with 12 bases between the two ends. Per the germline V gene, CDR1 is SGHTA and CDR2 is FQGNSA. The CDR3 spells CASSAPGTEQFF. DNA for the CDR3: TGTGCCAGCAGCGCCCCCGGGACAGAGCAGTTCTTC.

By sample share, this clone is medium-sized (0.01 to 0.1%). The rearrangement uses TRBV19 and TRBJ1-5, with 9 bases aligning to TRBD1. V gave up 1 base and J gave up 2 bases; unmatched junction bases: 9. Germline loops: CDR1 LNHDA, CDR2 SQIVND (reference sequence). The CDR3 is 18 amino acids. The CDR3 DNA sequence: TGTGCCAGTAGTATAGTCTCCGGACAGGGGATGGGCAATCAGCCCCAGCATTTT. This encodes CASSIVSGQGMGNQPQHF.

The rearrangement joins TRBV2 to TRBJ1-6, with TRBD1 identical over 8 bases. Germline trimming cut 7 bases from V and 6 bases from J; bases unmatched to any gene: 5. There are 14 residues in the CDR3. Germline CDR1 and CDR2: SNHLY and FYNNEI. The CDR3 DNA reads as TGTGCCAGCACTATGACAGGGGTTAATTCACCCCTCCACTTT. Residues: CASTMTGVNSPLHF.

The rearrangement joins TRBV6-5 to TRBJ1-1, with D hard to call. The CDR3 totals 13 residues. CDR1 and CDR2 (germline): MNHEY, SVGAGI. V was trimmed by 5 bases and J by 5 bases, leaving 12 bases between them. In DNA, the CDR3 is TGTGCCAGCAGTGACCCGGGGTGGACTGAAGCTTTCTTT. Protein product: CASSDPGWTEAFF.

This chain connects TRBV4-3 to TRBJ1-1; maybe TRBD1 (6 bases). The CDR3 totals 14 residues. Germline V CDR1 and CDR2: LGHNA, YSLEER. V shed 0 bases and J shed 10 bases, with 15 bases lying between them. In nucleotides, the CDR3 is TGCGCCAGCAGCCAAGAAATGGGAACAGGGCGAGCTTTCTTT. Its protein product is CASSQEMGTGRAFF.

The chain links TRBV27 to TRBJ1-1; D is unclear. Trimming shortened V by 5 bases and J by 6 bases, and 13 bases separated the two germline ends. The CDR3 contains 13 residues. Looked up from germline, CDR1 is MNHEY and CDR2 is SMNVEV (reference sequence). The CDR3 coding sequence is TGTGCCAGCAGTCCGGACGGGGTCGCTGAAGCTTTCTTT. Translation: CASSPDGVAEAFF.

This rearrangement joins TRBV2 to TRBJ1-5; D is possibly TRBD1 (5 bases). CDR3 size: 14 residues. Trimming stripped 3 bases from V and 5 bases from J, with 11 bases between. Per the germline V gene, CDR1 is SNHLY and CDR2 is FYNNEI. In DNA form, the CDR3 reads TGTGCCAGCAGTGAGGTGGGACGGGATCAGCCCCAGCATTTT. This gives the protein CASSEVGRDQPQHF.

This clone was counted between two and nine times. At one end the junction does not follow the germline gene, possibly because of a read error. CDR3 sequence: CASSRYREGLTFSHEQYF. The CDR3 DNA follows: TGCGCCAGCAGTCGGTATAGGGAAGGACTCACATTCTCCCACGAGCAGTACTTC. The chain employs TRBV23-1 and TRBJ2-7, with D tentatively TRBD2 (5 bases). TRBV23-1 is known as an ORF, though its function is uncertain. The CDR3 is made up of 18 amino acids.

This sequence joins TRBV7-9 and TRBJ1-1; D remains ambiguous. CDR1 and CDR2 from the germline V gene are SEHNR and FQNEAQ (reference sequence). This CDR3 has 16 amino acids. V was trimmed by 5 bases and J by 5 bases, leaving 21 bases between them. The CDR3 is CASSLMVEGGETEAFF. CDR3 in DNA: TGTGCCAGCAGCCTTATGGTAGAGGGAGGAGAAACTGAAGCTTTCTTT.

The gene calls are TRBV11-3 and TRBJ2-5; possible D gene TRBD2, 7 bases. Germline V lookup: CDR1 SGHNT, CDR2 YENEEA. CDR3 length: 15 amino acids. V lost 4 bases and J 4 bases, leaving 16 bases between the germline ends. The CDR3 protein is CASSSKGGFGETQYF. The CDR3 DNA sequence: TGTGCCAGCAGCTCCAAGGGGGGGTTTGGAGAGACCCAGTACTTC.

The rearrangement uses TRBV28 and TRBJ2-3; 11 bases are a match to TRBD2. Germline lookup yields CDR1 MDHEN and CDR2 SYDVKM. This CDR3 has 16 amino acids. The junction had 5 bases not matched to a gene; V was cut back by 6 bases and J by 0 bases. The CDR3, as DNA: TGTGCCAGCAGCACTAGCGGGAGTGCTAGCACAGATACGCAGTATTTT. It translates to CASSTSGSASTDTQYF. Based on the CDR3 plus reference TRBV28 and TRBJ2-3, the full variable domain is DVKVTQSSRYLVKRTGEKVFLECVQDMDHENMFWYRQDPGLGLRLIYFSYDVKMKEKGDIPEGYSVSREKKERFSLILESASTNQTSMYLCASSTSGSASTDTQYFGPGTRLTVL.

This clone was seen more than once but under ten times. The chain has TRBV27 and TRBJ1-5; a possible D gene is TRBD1 (6 bases). The CDR3 covers 15 residues. V was cut by 3 bases and J by 6 bases, with 15 bases left in between. The germline V gene encodes CDR1 MNHEY and CDR2 SMNVEV (reference sequence). In DNA form, the CDR3 reads TGTGCCAGCAGTTTCTCGAGCAGGGGAAGTCAGCCCCAGCATTTT. As protein: CASSFSSRGSQPQHF.

The chain combines TRBV7-9 with TRBJ2-1; D unresolved. The CDR3 consists of 12 residues. Germline V gene sequence: CDR1 SEHNR, CDR2 FQNEAQ (reference sequence). V was cut by 3 bases and J by 8 bases, with 8 bases left in between. This chain's CDR3 is CASSFNADEQFF. CDR3 bases: TGTGCCAGCAGCTTTAATGCGGATGAGCAGTTCTTC.

This clone was seen a handful of times. This chain connects TRBV19 to TRBJ1-5, with 8 bases fitting TRBD1. With V trimmed by 5 bases and J by 2 bases, 8 bases remained unmatched. This CDR3 region has 16 residues. In germline, CDR1 is LNHDA, CDR2 SQIVND (reference sequence). The CDR3 sequence is CASSPYRGSGNQPQHF. As DNA, the CDR3 is TGTGCCAGTAGTCCCTACAGGGGGTCTGGCAATCAGCCCCAGCATTTT.

J is TRBJ1-1 and V is TRBV15; possibly TRBD1 for D (5 bases). The CDR3 length is 16 residues. Deletions cut 2 bases from V and 3 bases from J, with 16 bases between. Germline V lookup: CDR1 LNHNV, CDR2 YYDKDF (reference sequence). In DNA form, the CDR3 reads TGTGCCACCAGCAGATCTTGGACATTAAGGGACACTGAAGCTTTCTTT. It codes for CATSRSWTLRDTEAFF.

The V call is TRBV28, the J call TRBJ1-2, with 8 bases that match TRBD1. Germline values: CDR1 MDHEN, CDR2 SYDVKM. V was pared by 3 bases and J by 2 bases, with 5 bases of the junction left unmatched. This CDR3 is 15 amino acids long. The CDR3 DNA follows: TGTGCCAGCAGTTTCTGGGCAGGGGGCAACTATGGCTACACCTTC. This codes for CASSFWAGGNYGYTF.

V is TRBV12-5 and J is TRBJ2-7, with D possibly being TRBD1 (6 bases). V shed 1 base and J shed 2 bases, with 9 bases lying between them. Per germline, CDR1 LGHNT and CDR2 FRNRAP. The CDR3 is 14 amino acids. CDR3: CASGLAGVPYEQYF. The CDR3 DNA sequence: TGTGCTAGTGGTTTGGCAGGGGTTCCCTACGAGCAGTACTTC.

The chain recombines TRBV7-2 with TRBJ2-7, with 9 positions matching TRBD1. The CDR3 is made up of 14 amino acids. V shed 3 bases and J 2 bases; nucleotides not matched to a gene: 2. In germline, CDR1 is SGHTA, CDR2 FQGNSA. The CDR3 is CASSFGTGPYEQYF. Written as DNA, the CDR3 is TGTGCCAGCAGCTTTGGGACAGGGCCCTACGAGCAGTACTTC.